Below are 29 T cell receptor beta chains sequenced from a single sample in a study of PD-1 blockade in mismatch repair-deficient tumors. TCRdb keeps only in-frame clones here, not all; method: immunoSEQ multiplex PCR. The data show around 51,000 clones, over 70% seen once. The sample in question was peripheral blood, obtained roughly 21 weeks after starting pembrolizumab. The receptors come from an adult with mismatch repair-deficient cancer.

The chain is built from TRBV7-8 and TRBJ1-5, with a tentative D call TRBD1 (5 bases). V dropped 1 base and J dropped 7 bases, with 14 bases sitting between them. CDR1 is SGHVS, CDR2 FQNEAQ, per germline. The CDR3 contains 15 residues. The CDR3 DNA reads as TGTGCCAGCAGCTTAGGGGGACGGAACGAGCAGCCCCAGCATTTT. Translated: CASSLGGRNEQPQHF.

The chain employs TRBV10-3 and TRBJ2-5; 14 positions match TRBD2. Germline CDR1 and CDR2: ENHRY and SYGVKD. There are 18 residues in the CDR3. V shed 5 bases and J 1 base; nucleotides not matched to a gene: 9. This CDR3 is CAISIGTSGSGPQETQYF. The CDR3 nucleotides are TGTGCCATCAGTATAGGGACTAGCGGGAGCGGGCCCCAAGAGACCCAGTACTTC.

The CDR3 coding sequence is TGTGCCAGTAGTGGCAGTAGCGGACCCTACGAGCAGTACTTC. As protein: CASSGSSGPYEQYF. The rearrangement joins TRBV19 to TRBJ2-7, with D possibly being TRBD2 (6 bases). From germline, CDR1 is LNHDA and CDR2 SQIVND (reference sequence). Between the trimmed V and J ends, which lost 5 bases and 2 bases, there was a span of 13 bases. The CDR3 loop spans 14 amino acids. Full variable domain (missing parts from reference TRBV19 and TRBJ2-7): DGGITQSPKYLFRKEGQNVTLSCEQNLNHDAMYWYRQDPGQGLRLIYYSQIVNDFQKGDIAEGYSVSREKKESFPLTVTSAQKNPTAFYLCASSGSSGPYEQYFGPGTRLTVT.

The V and J genes are TRBV18 and TRBJ2-1; D unresolved. Trimming pared 2 bases from V and 6 bases from J, leaving 2 bases between. This CDR3 has 11 amino acids. Per the germline V gene, CDR1 is KGHSH and CDR2 is LQKENI. The chain's CDR3 is CASSPINEQFF. DNA of the CDR3: TGTGCCAGCTCACCAATCAATGAGCAGTTCTTC.

In this sample, this clone turned up once. The CDR3 DNA reads as TGTGCCAGCAGCGCCTTCGACAAGCACAATGAGCAGTTCTTC. This gives the protein CASSAFDKHNEQFF. V and J are TRBV11-3 and TRBJ2-1; unclear D gene. This CDR3 comprises 14 residues. Germline V gene sequence: CDR1 SGHNT, CDR2 YENEEA. Trimming removed 5 bases at V and 5 bases at J, with 13 bases between.

The V call is TRBV27, the J call TRBJ1-5, with D perhaps TRBD1 (6 bases). V was cut by 8 bases and J by 3 bases, with 14 bases left in between. CDR1 is MNHEY and CDR2 is SMNVEV in the germline V gene (reference sequence). The CDR3 sequence is 14 residues long. The CDR3 here is CASGTTVYNQPQHF. CDR3 DNA: TGTGCCAGCGGGACAACCGTTTACAATCAGCCCCAGCATTTT.

The chain links TRBV6-1 to TRBJ2-5, with 12 bases aligning to TRBD2. The trim removed 6 bases at V and 4 bases at J, leaving 6 bases unmatched. The germline CDR1 and CDR2 sequences are MNHNS and SASEGT. This CDR3 region has 15 residues. CDR3 protein: CASRDSGLAGETQYF. The CDR3 bases are TGTGCCAGCAGGGACTCGGGACTAGCGGGAGAGACCCAGTACTTC.

About this clone: This is likely a read error, given that the CDR3 carries no conserved phenylalanine or tryptophan at its end. No DNA is shown, since the ends of the CDR3 on it are uncertain; the CDR3 is the one TCRdb lists. This sequence joins TRBV5-8 and TRBJ2-7; TRBD2 reflects the table's D call only, with no check against the DNA. Germline CDR1 SGHTS, CDR2 YDEGEE. Termini included, the CDR3 measures 14 amino acids. The CDR3 here is CASSLRDGGTKRML.

The chain carries TRBV6-6 and TRBJ2-1; no reliable D call. CDR3 length: 13 amino acids. The V gene's germline CDR1 is MNHNY and CDR2 SVGAGI (reference sequence). V was cut by 6 bases and J by 9 bases, with 15 bases left in between. The chain's CDR3 is CASRRTFTSEQFF. In DNA form, the CDR3 reads TGTGCCAGCAGGCGGACGTTTACATCTGAGCAGTTCTTC.

The J gene is TRBJ2-7, the V gene TRBV14; D gene ambiguous. Trimming took 6 bases from V and 3 from J, leaving 9 bases between them. The length of the CDR3 is 12 residues. CDR1 and CDR2 (germline): SGHDN, FVKESK. DNA of the CDR3: TGTGCCAGCAGTGCATATAGCTACGAGCAGTACTTC. Its translation: CASSAYSYEQYF.

V and J are TRBV5-1 and TRBJ1-3; D unclear. Germline CDR1 reads SGHRS; CDR2 reads YFSETQ. The CDR3 is 14 residues long. Trimming pared 2 bases from V and 2 bases from J, leaving 8 bases between. Here the CDR3 DNA reads TGCGCCAGCAGCTTATCGGGGACTGGAAACACCATATATTTT. Translating it yields CASSLSGTGNTIYF.

The rearrangement uses TRBV7-9 and TRBJ2-3; D remains unclear. The CDR3 loop spans 13 amino acids. V was pared by 5 bases and J by 5 bases, with 11 bases between. In germline, CDR1 is SEHNR, CDR2 FQNEAQ (reference sequence). The CDR3: CASSPLVVDTQYF. The CDR3, as DNA: TGTGCCAGCAGCCCATTAGTGGTAGATACGCAGTATTTT.

This clone was counted between two and nine times. The chain carries TRBV7-9 and TRBJ2-3, with 11 bases identical to TRBD2. Germline trimming cut 2 bases from V and 1 base from J; bases unmatched to any gene: 8. From germline, CDR1 is SEHNR and CDR2 FQNEAQ (reference sequence). The CDR3 contains 18 residues. The CDR3 nucleotides read TGTGCCAGCAGCTTATGGGGACTAGCGGCCGATCGCACAGATACGCAGTATTTT. As protein: CASSLWGLAADRTDTQYF.

A note on this clone: The junction does not match germline at one end; this may be a read error. The rearrangement links TRBV7-9 to TRBJ1-1; D uncertain. The CDR3 contains 13 residues. Germline CDR1 and CDR2: SEHNR and FQNEAQ (reference sequence). The CDR3 spells CASSLRENTEAFF. In nucleotides, the CDR3 is TGTGCTAGCAGCTTAAGAGAAAACACTGAAGCTTTCTTT.

V is TRBV9 and J is TRBJ2-5; a possible D gene is TRBD2 (6 bases). This CDR3 spans 13 amino acids. Germline V gene data show CDR1 as SGDLS and CDR2 as YYNGEE. Deletions cut 4 bases from V and 3 bases from J, with 10 bases between. As DNA, the CDR3 is TGTGCCAGCAGCTGGGGGGAGGAAGAGACCCAGTACTTC. Translating gives CASSWGEEETQYF.

This chain connects TRBV7-9 to TRBJ2-5, with 10 nucleotides matching TRBD2. The length of the CDR3 is 16 residues. Unmatched junction bases numbered 5, after V lost 3 bases and J lost 1 base. Per germline, CDR1 SEHNR and CDR2 FQNEAQ (reference sequence). CDR3 sequence: CASSFWTSGAQETQYF. CDR3 nucleotides: TGTGCCAGCAGCTTTTGGACTAGCGGTGCCCAAGAGACCCAGTACTTC.

The chain combines TRBV10-2 with TRBJ1-5; 7 bases fit TRBD1. CDR3 size: 15 residues. CDR1 WSHSY and CDR2 SAAADI come from the germline V gene. V shed 6 bases, J shed 1 base, and the junction held 6 bases outside the gene matches. The CDR3 DNA reads as TGCGCCAGCAGGATAGGGGGCTTGAGCAATCAGCCCCAGCATTTT. This gives the protein CASRIGGLSNQPQHF.

This clone was detected only a few times. The CDR3 bases are TGTGCCAGCATGGGGAGACTAGCGGGACTGGGGGAGCAGTACTTC. It codes for CASMGRLAGLGEQYF. The chain is built from TRBV2 and TRBJ2-7; 11 positions agree with TRBD2. In germline, CDR1 is SNHLY, CDR2 FYNNEI. V shed 7 bases, J shed 7 bases, and the junction held 12 bases outside the gene matches. The CDR3 runs to 15 residues.

In DNA, the CDR3 is TGTGCCAGCAGTTCAGAGTGGACCGGGGAGCTGTTTTTT. It is translated as CASSSEWTGELFF. This chain joins TRBV6-6 and TRBJ2-2; D call uncertain. The germline V gene has CDR1 MNHNY and CDR2 SVGAGI (reference sequence). The CDR3 sequence is 13 residues long. V lost 4 bases and J 5 bases, leaving 8 bases between the germline ends.

The V call is TRBV6-1, the J call TRBJ1-1; no clear D gene. The CDR3 extends over 16 amino acids. Trimming removed 2 bases at V and 8 bases at J, with 21 bases between. In germline, CDR1 is MNHNS, CDR2 SASEGT. The CDR3 DNA reads as TGTGCCAGCAGTGAACAGGTCAAACGCCCAATAAGCGAAGCTTTCTTT. Protein: CASSEQVKRPISEAFF.

This chain links TRBV7-2 with TRBJ1-5; D possibly corresponds to TRBD1 (5 bases). Trimming removed 5 bases at V and 7 bases at J, with 15 bases between. The CDR3 sequence is 14 residues long. Germline V gene lookup returns CDR1 SGHTA and CDR2 FQGNSA. CDR3 sequence reads: CASSRQGSRQPQHF. CDR3 in DNA: TGTGCCAGCAGCAGGCAGGGTTCTCGGCAGCCCCAGCATTTT.

The rearrangement links TRBV4-1 to TRBJ1-5; no firm D call. CDR1 and CDR2 (germline): MGHRA, YSYEKL. The CDR3 has 14 residues. Deletions cut 1 base from V and 4 bases from J, with 8 bases between. CDR3 coding DNA: TGCGCCAGCAGCCAAGGGTGGGGAAATCAGCCCCAGCATTTT. Its translation is CASSQGWGNQPQHF.

The chain is built from TRBV30 and TRBJ2-1; TRBD1 aligns across 9 bases. Trimming cost V 5 bases and J 8 bases; bases outside gene matches: 4. CDR3 size: 12 residues. Germline loops: CDR1 GTSNPN, CDR2 SVGIG (reference sequence). The CDR3 DNA follows: TGTGCCTGGGACAGGGGGTTCGATGAGCAGTTCTTC. This codes for CAWDRGFDEQFF.

The CDR3 DNA reads as TGTGCCAGCAGCTTAGAGGGGGGAGTGGATCAGCCCCAGCATTTT. It translates to CASSLEGGVDQPQHF. V usage is TRBV7-2 and J usage is TRBJ1-5; maybe TRBD1 (6 bases). This CDR3 spans 15 amino acids. In germline, CDR1 is SGHTA, CDR2 FQGNSA. The V end lost 1 base, the J end lost 5 bases, and 12 bases lay between the germline ends.

The rearrangement joins TRBV13 to TRBJ2-7; 7 nucleotides align to TRBD2. There are 17 residues in the CDR3. V trimming: 5 bases; J trimming: 0 bases; junction bases outside the gene matches: 13. Germline V CDR1 and CDR2: PRHDT, FYEKMQ (reference sequence). For the CDR3, the DNA is TGTGCCAGCAGCCGACCGGGACTAACAACCAGCTCCTACGAGCAGTACTTC. Protein sequence: CASSRPGLTTSSYEQYF.

By proportion, this clone is medium-sized. The chain has TRBV27 and TRBJ1-1; TRBD1 might be the D (6 bases). Germline-derived CDR1 and CDR2 are MNHEY and SMNVEV (reference sequence). V dropped 7 bases and J dropped 1 base, with 16 bases sitting between them. This CDR3 has 15 amino acids. The CDR3 reads CASKLRDTWNTEAFF. In DNA form, the CDR3 reads TGTGCCAGCAAGCTTAGGGACACCTGGAACACTGAAGCTTTCTTT.

The V call is TRBV11-2, the J call TRBJ2-3; TRBD2 aligns across 7 bases. J gave up 0 bases and V 6 bases, and 6 bases lay outside the gene matches. This CDR3 contains 15 residues. Germline-derived CDR1 and CDR2 are SGHAT and FQNNGV. CDR3 protein: CASSPSGASTDTQYF. CDR3 bases: TGTGCCAGCAGTCCTAGCGGTGCTAGCACAGATACGCAGTATTTT.

The chain has TRBV6-1 and TRBJ1-4; D not resolved. Germline CDR1 reads MNHNS; CDR2 reads SASEGT. The V end was cut by 3 bases, the J end by 8 bases, with 10 bases between. This CDR3 region has 13 residues. The CDR3 loop is CASSDSRREKLFF. CDR3 DNA sequence: TGTGCCAGCAGTGACTCCAGGAGGGAAAAACTGTTTTTT.

This clone appeared a few times. The chain uses TRBV30 and TRBJ2-7; 8 bases line up with TRBD2. CDR1 and CDR2 from the germline V gene are GTSNPN and SVGIG (reference sequence). J was trimmed by 5 bases and V by 1 base; bases with no gene match: 1. CDR3 length: 12 amino acids. CDR3 bases: TGTGCCTGGAGTGGGACTAGCCACGAGCAGTACTTC. Amino acid sequence: CAWSGTSHEQYF.